This T cell receptor (beta chain) derives from a study of Graves' ophthalmopathy and Graves' hyperthyroidism. The V gene lost 2 bases and the J gene lost 5 bases, with 12 bases spanning the gap. Per the germline V gene, CDR1 is SQVTM and CDR2 is ANQGSEA. This CDR3 region has 13 residues. The TCR beta CDR3 regions underwent amplification from RNA transcripts. An opening RT-PCR round employed HTBI primers and preceded a second-round multiplex PCR. TCRdb ran MiXCR on the multiplex PCR reads and lists one entry per CDR3 protein. The table lists almost 750,000 distinct CDR3 sequences, approximately 40% of them singletons.

The chain uses TRBV29-1 and TRBJ1-1; TRBD1 is a possible D gene (5 bases). This receptor was identified in an adult man with Graves' ophthalmopathy. The sequencing input was peripheral blood. CDR3 DNA sequence: TGCAGCGTTGAACCTCAGGGTGGGACTGAAGCTTTCTTT. Translated: CSVEPQGGTEAFF.